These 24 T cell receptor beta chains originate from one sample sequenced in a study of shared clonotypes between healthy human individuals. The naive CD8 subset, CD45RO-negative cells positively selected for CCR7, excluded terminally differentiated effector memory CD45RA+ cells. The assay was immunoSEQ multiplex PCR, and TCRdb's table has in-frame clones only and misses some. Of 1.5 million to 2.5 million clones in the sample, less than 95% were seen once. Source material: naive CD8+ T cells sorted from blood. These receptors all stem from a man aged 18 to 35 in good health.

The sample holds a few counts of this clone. The CDR3 DNA reads TGTGCCAGCAGTTACCTCGGGACTTCCGTCTCCGGGGAGCTGTTTTTT. This sequence encodes CASSYLGTSVSGELFF. The rearrangement joins TRBV6-6 to TRBJ2-2; D perhaps matches TRBD2 (6 bases). The CDR3 has 16 amino acids. Germline loops: CDR1 MNHNY, CDR2 SVGAGI (reference sequence). Trimming stripped 2 bases from V and 6 bases from J, with 16 bases between.

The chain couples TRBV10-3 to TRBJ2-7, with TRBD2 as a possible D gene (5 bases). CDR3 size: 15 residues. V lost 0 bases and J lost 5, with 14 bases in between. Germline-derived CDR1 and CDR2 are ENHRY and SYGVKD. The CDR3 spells CAISESTSGGDEQYF. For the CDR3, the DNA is TGTGCCATCAGTGAGTCGACGTCCGGAGGCGACGAGCAGTACTTC.

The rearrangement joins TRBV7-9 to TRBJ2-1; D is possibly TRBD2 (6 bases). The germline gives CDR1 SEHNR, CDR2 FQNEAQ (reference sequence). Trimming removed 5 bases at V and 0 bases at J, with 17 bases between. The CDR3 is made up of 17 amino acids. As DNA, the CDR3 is TGTGCCAGCAGCCCGTCGGAGGGCGGGATCTCCTACAATGAGCAGTTCTTC. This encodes CASSPSEGGISYNEQFF.

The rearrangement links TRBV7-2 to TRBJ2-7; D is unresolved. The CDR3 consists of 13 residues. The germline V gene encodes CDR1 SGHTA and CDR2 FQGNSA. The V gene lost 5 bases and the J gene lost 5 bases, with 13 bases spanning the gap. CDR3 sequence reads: CASSPPGGDEQYF. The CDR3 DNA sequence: TGTGCCAGCAGCCCCCCCGGTGGTGACGAGCAGTACTTC.

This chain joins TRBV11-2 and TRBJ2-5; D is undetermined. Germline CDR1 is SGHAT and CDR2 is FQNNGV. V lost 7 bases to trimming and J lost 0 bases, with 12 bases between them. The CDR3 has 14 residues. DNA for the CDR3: TGTGCCAGCACCTCAATATCCAACCAAGAGACCCAGTACTTC. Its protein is CASTSISNQETQYF.

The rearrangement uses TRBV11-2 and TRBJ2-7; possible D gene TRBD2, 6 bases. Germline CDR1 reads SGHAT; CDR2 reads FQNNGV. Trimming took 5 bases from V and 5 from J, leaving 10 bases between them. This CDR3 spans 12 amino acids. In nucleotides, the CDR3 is TGTGCCAGCAGCCCCTGGGGGGACGAGCAGTACTTC. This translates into CASSPWGDEQYF. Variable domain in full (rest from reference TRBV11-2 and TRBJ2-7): EAGVAQSPRYKIIEKRQSVAFWCNPISGHATLYWYQQILGQGPKLLIQFQNNGVVDDSQLPKDRFSAERLKGVDSTLKIQPAKLEDSAVYLCASSPWGDEQYFGPGTRLTVT.

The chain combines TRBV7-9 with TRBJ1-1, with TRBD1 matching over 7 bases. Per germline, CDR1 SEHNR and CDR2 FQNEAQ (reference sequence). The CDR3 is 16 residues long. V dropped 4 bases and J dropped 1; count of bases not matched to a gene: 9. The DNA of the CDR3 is TGTGCCAGCAGCTCCAGCCTGACAGGGAGGAACACTGAAGCTTTCTTT. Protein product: CASSSSLTGRNTEAFF.

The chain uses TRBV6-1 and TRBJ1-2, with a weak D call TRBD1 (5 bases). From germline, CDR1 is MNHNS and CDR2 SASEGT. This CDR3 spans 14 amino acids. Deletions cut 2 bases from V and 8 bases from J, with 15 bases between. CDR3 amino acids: CASSEWGDLRGYTF. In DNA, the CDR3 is TGTGCCAGCAGTGAATGGGGGGATCTTCGAGGCTACACCTTC.

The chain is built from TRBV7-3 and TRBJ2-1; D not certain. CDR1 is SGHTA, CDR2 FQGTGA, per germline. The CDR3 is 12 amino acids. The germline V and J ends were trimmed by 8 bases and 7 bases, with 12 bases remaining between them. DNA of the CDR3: TGTGCCAGCGAGAATGAGAGTAATGAGCAGTTCTTC. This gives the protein CASENESNEQFF.

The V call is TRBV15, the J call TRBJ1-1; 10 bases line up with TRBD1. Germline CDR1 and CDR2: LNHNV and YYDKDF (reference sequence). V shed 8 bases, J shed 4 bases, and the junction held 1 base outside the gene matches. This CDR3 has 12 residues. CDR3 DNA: TGTGCCACCGGGACAGGGGTCACTGAAGCTTTCTTT. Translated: CATGTGVTEAFF.

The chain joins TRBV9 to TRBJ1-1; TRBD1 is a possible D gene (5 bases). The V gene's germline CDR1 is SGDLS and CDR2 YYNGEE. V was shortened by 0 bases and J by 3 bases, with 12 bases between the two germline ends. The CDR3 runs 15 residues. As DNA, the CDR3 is TGTGCCAGCAGCGTAGGAGGGGTGGAACACACTGAAGCTTTCTTT. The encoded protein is CASSVGGVEHTEAFF.

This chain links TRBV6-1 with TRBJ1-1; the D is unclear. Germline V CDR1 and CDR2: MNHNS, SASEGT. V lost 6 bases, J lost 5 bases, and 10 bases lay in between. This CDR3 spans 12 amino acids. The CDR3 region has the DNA TGTGCCAGCAGCTATGGAAGGACTGAAGCTTTCTTT. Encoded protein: CASSYGRTEAFF.

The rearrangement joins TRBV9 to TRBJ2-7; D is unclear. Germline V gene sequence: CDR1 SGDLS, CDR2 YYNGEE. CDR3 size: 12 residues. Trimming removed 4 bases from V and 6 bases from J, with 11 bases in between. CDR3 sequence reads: CASSSSKGEQYF. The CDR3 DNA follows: TGTGCCAGCAGCTCTAGTAAGGGCGAGCAGTACTTC.

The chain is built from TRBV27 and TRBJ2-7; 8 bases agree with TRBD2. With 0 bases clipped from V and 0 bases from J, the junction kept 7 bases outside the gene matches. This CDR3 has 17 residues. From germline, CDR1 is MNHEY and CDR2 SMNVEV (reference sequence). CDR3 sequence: CASSLSPSGLSSYEQYF. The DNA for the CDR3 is TGTGCCAGCAGTTTATCGCCTAGCGGGCTAAGCTCCTACGAGCAGTACTTC.

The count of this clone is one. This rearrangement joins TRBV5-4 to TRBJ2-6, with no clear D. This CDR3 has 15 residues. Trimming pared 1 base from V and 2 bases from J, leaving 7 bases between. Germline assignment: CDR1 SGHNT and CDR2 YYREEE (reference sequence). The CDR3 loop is CASSLIVTGANVLTF. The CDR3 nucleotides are TGTGCCAGCAGCTTGATAGTTACTGGGGCCAACGTCCTGACTTTC. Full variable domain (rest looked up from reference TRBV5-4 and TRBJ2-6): ETGVTQSPTHLIKTRGQQVTLRCSSQSGHNTVSWYQQALGQGPQFIFQYYREEENGRGNFPPRFSGLQFPNYSSELNVNALELDDSALYLCASSLIVTGANVLTFGAGSRLTVL.

CDR3 DNA sequence: TGCGCCAGCAGCCAAGATCCCAGTGGGATGGGCTCCTACGAGCAGTACTTC. Encoded protein: CASSQDPSGMGSYEQYF. The chain carries TRBV4-3 and TRBJ2-7; D is unresolved. Germline CDR1 LGHNA, CDR2 YSLEER. The CDR3 is made up of 17 amino acids. V dropped 0 bases and J dropped 0 bases, with 15 bases sitting between them.

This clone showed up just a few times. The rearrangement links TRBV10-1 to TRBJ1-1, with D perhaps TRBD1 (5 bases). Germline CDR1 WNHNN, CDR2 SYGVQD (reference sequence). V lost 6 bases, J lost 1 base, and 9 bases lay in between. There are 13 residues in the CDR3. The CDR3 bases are TGCGCCAGCAGCCGGGACCCGAACACTGAAGCTTTCTTT. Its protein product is CASSRDPNTEAFF.

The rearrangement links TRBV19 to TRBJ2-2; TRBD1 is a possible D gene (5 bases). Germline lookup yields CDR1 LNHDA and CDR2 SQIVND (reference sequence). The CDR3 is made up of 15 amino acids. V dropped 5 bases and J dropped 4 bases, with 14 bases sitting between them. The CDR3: CASSSRTTSTGELFF. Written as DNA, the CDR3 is TGTGCCAGTAGTTCTAGGACAACGAGCACCGGGGAGCTGTTTTTT.

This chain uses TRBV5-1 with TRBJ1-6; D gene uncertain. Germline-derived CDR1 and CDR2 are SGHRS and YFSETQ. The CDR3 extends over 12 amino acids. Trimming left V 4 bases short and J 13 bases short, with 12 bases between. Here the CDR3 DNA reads TGCGCCAGCAGCCCTGATGCGATCCCCCTCCACTTT. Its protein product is CASSPDAIPLHF.

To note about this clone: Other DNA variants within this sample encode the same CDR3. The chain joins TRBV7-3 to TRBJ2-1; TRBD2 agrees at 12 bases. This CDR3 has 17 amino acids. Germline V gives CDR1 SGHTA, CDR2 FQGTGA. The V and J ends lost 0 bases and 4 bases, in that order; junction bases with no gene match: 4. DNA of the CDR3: TGTGCCAGCAGCTTAACGCCTAGCGGGGGGGCGTACAATGAGCAGTTCTTC. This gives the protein CASSLTPSGGAYNEQFF.

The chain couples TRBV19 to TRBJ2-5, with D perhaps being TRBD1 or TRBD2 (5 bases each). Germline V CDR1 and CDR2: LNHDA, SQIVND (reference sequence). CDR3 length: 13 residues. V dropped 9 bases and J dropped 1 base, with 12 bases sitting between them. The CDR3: CASRDRSQETQYF. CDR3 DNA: TGTGCCAGCCGGGACCGAAGCCAAGAGACCCAGTACTTC.

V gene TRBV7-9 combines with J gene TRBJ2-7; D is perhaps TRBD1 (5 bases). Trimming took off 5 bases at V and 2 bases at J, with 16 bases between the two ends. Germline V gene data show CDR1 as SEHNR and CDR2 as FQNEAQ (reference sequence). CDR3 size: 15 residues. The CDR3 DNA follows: TGTGCCAGCAGCCCTTTATCCCCCAGGGCCTACGAGCAGTACTTC. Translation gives CASSPLSPRAYEQYF.

In nucleotides, the CDR3 is TGCGCCAGCAGTGAGGCTAGCGGGCGATACGAGCAGTACTTC. This codes for CASSEASGRYEQYF. The chain recombines TRBV10-2 with TRBJ2-5, with 8 positions matching TRBD2. Judging by the DNA end, TRBJ2-7 fits better; the J call may be wrong. The germline V gene encodes CDR1 WSHSY and CDR2 SAAADI. The length of the CDR3 is 14 residues.

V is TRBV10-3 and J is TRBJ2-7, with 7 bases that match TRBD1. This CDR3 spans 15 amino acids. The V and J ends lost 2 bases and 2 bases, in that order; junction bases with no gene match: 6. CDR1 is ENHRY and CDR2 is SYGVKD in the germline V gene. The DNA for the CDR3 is TGTGCCATCAGTGAGGTGACAGGGTGGGCCTACGAGCAGTACTTC. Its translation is CAISEVTGWAYEQYF.